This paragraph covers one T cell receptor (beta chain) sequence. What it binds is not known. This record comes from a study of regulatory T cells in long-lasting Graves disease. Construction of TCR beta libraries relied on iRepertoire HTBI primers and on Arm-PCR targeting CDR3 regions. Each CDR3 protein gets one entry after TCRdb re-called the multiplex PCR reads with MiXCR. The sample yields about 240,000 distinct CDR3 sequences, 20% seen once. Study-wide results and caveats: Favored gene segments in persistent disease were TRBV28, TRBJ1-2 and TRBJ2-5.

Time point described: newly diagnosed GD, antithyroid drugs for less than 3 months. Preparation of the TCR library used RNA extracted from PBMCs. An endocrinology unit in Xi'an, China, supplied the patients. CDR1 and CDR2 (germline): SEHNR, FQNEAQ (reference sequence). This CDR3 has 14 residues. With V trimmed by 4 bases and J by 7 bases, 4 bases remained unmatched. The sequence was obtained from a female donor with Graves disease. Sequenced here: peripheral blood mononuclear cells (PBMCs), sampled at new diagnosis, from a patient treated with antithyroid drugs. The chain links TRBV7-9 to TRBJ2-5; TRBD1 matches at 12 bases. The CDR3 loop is CASSSGQGAPTQYF. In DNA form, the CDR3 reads TGTGCCAGCAGCTCGGGACAGGGGGCACCGACCCAGTACTTC.